The present entry profiles one T cell receptor beta chain with its context. Its antigen is unknown. No much larger clone is present one base from it, and per-base qualities are unavailable. The entry originates in a study of lymphopenia after photon versus proton radiotherapy (dated by TCRdb to between 2017 and 2020). Notes on the research overall: The study compared the immunological effects of photon versus proton radiation therapy in patients with gastrointestinal tumors who developed high-grade lymphopenia. The cohort comprised some 20 patients with gastrointestinal tumors who received either photon or proton therapy and then developed lymphopenia. The goal of the study was to characterize the differences between the two radiation modalities in how they affect the immune system.

What the research found in general, with its limitations: Among patients across the cohort who died, overall survival time showed an inverse correlation with a larger post-nadir drop in TCR diversity. The survival association was examined only in patients who died, and the authors described better survival with proton therapy as a possibility, not as a demonstrated result. Relative stability during treatment was observed in proton-treated patients, whereas loss of naive T cells and TCR diversity and gain of effector/memory populations were observed in photon-treated patients. After the lymphocyte count nadir, photon-treated repertoires showed oligoclonal expansion, especially of CD8+ Temra cells, which drove the drop in diversity.

Cut back by 4 bases and 5 bases, the V and J ends lie 11 bases apart. CDR1 and CDR2 were assigned from the germline V gene as SGHTA and FQGNSA. The CDR3 runs 13 residues from the cysteine to the phenylalanine. CDR3 DNA is the only sequence kept; it has 39 bases, read in frame from the first base. The receptor library was made with the immunoSEQ multiplex PCR assay. Deep sequencing of rearranged TCR beta loci, alongside multiparametric flow cytometry, was used to profile T cell repertoires. The immuneACCESS repertoire file appears here via TCRdb, limited to in-frame rearrangements. These files lack a portion of the clones; in checked studies, under half of the deficit traces to unresolved V genes, and the cause of the others is not known. The sample contains about 12,000 clones, roughly nine tenths of them found a single time. Clones ranked in the top ten supply 3.5% to 4% of the sample.

Sequenced here: peripheral blood, sampled from a patient treated with photon-based radiotherapy. The sequence was collected from a man aged 55-75 years with pancreatic cancer. The sequence links TRBV7-2 to TRBJ1-1; the D gene cannot be resolved reliably. This receptor has the CDR3 CASSSQLGTEAFF. The sequenced DNA: TGTGCCAGCAGCTCTCAACTGGGGACTGAAGCTTTCTTT.